This TCR beta chain stems from a study of blood T cell repertoires in COVID-19. Study as a whole: The United States, Italy and Spain were the sources of the acute and convalescent COVID-19 samples. From T cells, B-cell-depleted T cells, or PBMCs came the material, which was cDNA or gDNA.

Authors' analysis steps: Reference gene primer amplification gave estimated nucleated cell counts. Only in-frame clones appear in the TCRdb table, and some are missing; sequencing was by immunoSEQ multiplex PCR. V and J calls and clone size are given by that table; D and trimming were obtained from the DNA. The sample lists roughly 120,000 clones, less than 90% seen once, with more than 1.5% in the top ten. Sequencing was carried out using peripheral blood. The TCR comes from a man in his sixties or seventies with acute or convalescent COVID-19.

CDR3 protein: CASREGGSNEKLFF. The DNA of the CDR3 is TGTGCCAGTAGAGAAGGAGGGTCTAATGAAAAACTGTTTTTT. The chain combines TRBV6-1 with TRBJ1-4; D not certain. Trimming took 9 bases from V and 3 from J, leaving 14 bases between them. The CDR3 has 14 amino acids. CDR1 and CDR2 (germline): MNHNS, SASEGT.